This is a list of T cell receptor beta chains from one sample in a study of T cell responses to AZD1222 COVID-19 vaccine. Clones were sequenced by immunoSEQ multiplex PCR, and TCRdb holds only the in-frame ones, with some missing. The data contain around 140,000 clones, approximately 92% of them singletons. The material sequenced was peripheral blood, taken 28 days after the second AZD1222 dose. These TCRs come from an adult who received the AZD1222 COVID-19 vaccine. The CDR3 runs from the conserved cysteine through the conserved F or W. A D gene is named only where the DNA matches it firmly. Clone size is shown for a subset of rows, as once, few, many or a class of expanded clone.

D	length	V	size	J	CDR3	DNA
-	14	TRBV10-3	-	TRBJ1-1	CAISEGPGGTEAFF	TGTGCCATCAGTGAGGGTCCGGGAGGCACTGAAGCTTTCTTT
-	17	TRBV5-1	-	TRBJ1-2	CASSLAPTGKLAYGYTF	TGCGCCAGCAGCTTGGCCCCAACAGGGAAGTTGGCCTATGGCTACACCTTC
-	11	TRBV2	-	TRBJ1-1	CASSVSREAFF	TGTGCCAGCAGTGTTAGTAGAGAAGCTTTCTTT
-	15	TRBV5-4	-	TRBJ2-7	CASSLGSVGGYEQYF	TGTGCCAGCAGCTTGGGTAGTGTCGGGGGATACGAGCAGTACTTC
-	14	TRBV10-3	-	TRBJ1-5	CAISESGENQPQHF	TGTGCCATCAGTGAGAGCGGGGAAAATCAGCCCCAGCATTTT
TRBD1	16	TRBV6-5	-	TRBJ1-6	CASSYRQGAYNSPLHF	TGTGCCAGCAGTTATCGACAGGGGGCCTATAATTCACCCCTCCACTTT
-	14	TRBV5-4	-	TRBJ1-6	CASSSDRTNSPLHF	TGTGCCAGCAGCTCCGACAGGACTAATTCACCCCTCCACTTT
TRBD2	15	TRBV5-5	-	TRBJ2-2	CASSFASGRSGELFF	TGTGCCAGCAGCTTTGCTAGCGGGAGATCCGGGGAGCTGTTTTTT
-	17	TRBV7-9	-	TRBJ1-3	CASSTTIDGHSGNTIYF	TGTGCCAGCAGCACCACGATCGACGGCCACTCTGGAAACACCATATATTTT
-	13	TRBV12-3/TRBV12-4	-	TRBJ2-6	CASRLGGANVLTF	TGTGCCAGCAGATTGGGTGGGGCCAACGTCCTGACTTTC
-	14	TRBV18	-	TRBJ1-2	CASSTRQDPYGYTF	TGTGCCAGCTCAACAAGACAGGATCCCTATGGCTACACCTTC
TRBD1	16	TRBV5-4	-	TRBJ1-6	CASSLEGQGYNSPLHF	TGTGCCAGCAGCTTGGAAGGACAGGGCTATAATTCACCCCTCCACTTT
TRBD1	16	TRBV19	-	TRBJ1-5	CASSIYRGRGHQPQHF	TGTGCCAGTAGTATCTACAGGGGAAGGGGGCATCAGCCCCAGCATTTT
-	15	TRBV15	-	TRBJ1-5	CATSRVPGGVQPQHF	TGTGCCACCAGCAGGGTCCCGGGGGGCGTTCAGCCCCAGCATTTT
-	14	TRBV5-1	-	TRBJ1-1	CASSPGQMNTEAFF	TGCGCCAGCAGCCCCGGACAGATGAACACTGAAGCTTTCTTT
-	15	TRBV2	few	TRBJ1-6	CASSREAGPNSPLHF	TGTGCCAGCAGTCGAGAGGCAGGGCCTAATTCACCCCTCCACTTT
-	16	TRBV19	-	TRBJ2-7	CASSIGAAPFSYEQYF	TGTGCCAGTAGTATCGGAGCAGCCCCCTTTTCCTACGAGCAGTACTTC